This TCR beta chain was identified during a study of shared clonotypes between healthy human individuals. This CDR3 region has 17 residues. The V gene lost 5 bases and the J gene lost 2 bases, with 20 bases spanning the gap. Germline lookup yields CDR1 SGHTA and CDR2 FQGTGA. Measured with immunoSEQ multiplex PCR; TCRdb has only the in-frame clones, and not every one. The profile shows about 2.3 million clones, over 85% of them singletons. CD4+ cells were split into CD45RA+ naive and CD45RA-negative memory subsets. Sequencing input: naive CD4+ T cells from PBMCs. The subset is: CD45RA+ positively selected. The chain uses TRBV7-3 and TRBJ2-3; no clear D gene. The TCR sequence derives from a man in his late teens or twenties in good health. Some clones in this sample may be carry-over from other donors' samples. The CDR3 loop reads CASSALAGRWATDTQYF. CDR3 DNA: TGTGCCAGCAGCGCCCTCGCTGGCCGGTGGGCCACAGATACGCAGTATTTT.